This TCR beta chain came from a study of beta chain features in type 1 diabetes. Study-wide results and caveats: For patients, the naive, central memory and Treg TCRB repertoires appeared more alike than for healthy donors. Whatever favoring of shorter templates PCR might show would apply equally to patients and controls. TCRB CDR3 length was moderately but significantly reduced in all four CD4+ subsets of Type 1 diabetes patients.

This clone was seen a few times. Its target is unknown. The trim removed 1 base at V and 7 bases at J, leaving 7 bases unmatched. Germline V gene data show CDR1 as SGDLS and CDR2 as YYNGEE. The CDR3 extends over 15 amino acids. The investigators reverse transcribed all of the isolated RNA, so they sequenced expressed TCRB transcripts. The repertoire was sequenced with immunoSEQ multiplex PCR; TCRdb's copy has only in-frame clones and lacks some. There are approximately 300,000 clones in the sample; about 10% occur only once, and about 0.015% lies in the top ten. A single heparinised blood sample, averaging around 120 mL, was obtained per donor.

The origin of this receptor is a woman under 40 in good health. This chain joins TRBV9 and TRBJ2-1, with TRBD2 matching 8 bases. The sample comprised naive CD4+ T cells from blood. The CDR3 sequence is CASSVRGGDWNEQFF. The CDR3 nucleotides are TGTGCCAGCAGCGTACGGGGGGGAGATTGGAATGAGCAGTTCTTC.